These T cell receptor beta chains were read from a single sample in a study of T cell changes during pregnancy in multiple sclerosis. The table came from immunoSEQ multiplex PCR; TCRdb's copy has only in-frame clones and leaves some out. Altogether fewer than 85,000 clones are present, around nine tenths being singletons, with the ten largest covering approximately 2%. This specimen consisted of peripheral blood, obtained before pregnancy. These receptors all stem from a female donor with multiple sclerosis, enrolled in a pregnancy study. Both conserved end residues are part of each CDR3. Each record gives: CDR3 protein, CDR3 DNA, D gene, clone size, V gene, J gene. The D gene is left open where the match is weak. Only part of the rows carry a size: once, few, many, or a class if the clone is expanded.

CASSGPGGGEKLFF	TGTGCCAGCAGTGGTCCAGGGGGCGGCGAAAAACTGTTTTTT	TRBD1	-	TRBV28	TRBJ1-4
CASSLLSSYNEQFF	TGTGCCAGCAGCCTGCTGAGCTCCTACAATGAGCAGTTCTTC	-	-	TRBV2	TRBJ2-1
CASSWGHTEAFF	TGTGCCAGCTCATGGGGGCACACTGAAGCTTTCTTT	-	-	TRBV18	TRBJ1-1
CAIRRQGGETQYF	TGTGCCATCAGAAGACAGGGCGGTGAGACCCAGTACTTC	TRBD1	-	TRBV10-3	TRBJ2-5
CASSQSKTGNSNQPQHF	TGCGCCAGCAGTCAATCGAAGACAGGGAACAGCAATCAGCCCCAGCATTTT	TRBD1	-	TRBV23-1	TRBJ1-5
CAWSVGGGYSNQPQHF	TGTGCCTGGAGTGTCGGGGGGGGGTATAGCAATCAGCCCCAGCATTTT	-	-	TRBV30	TRBJ1-5
CASSLGRGLGNEQFF	TGTGCCAGCAGTTTGGGCAGGGGCTTGGGCAATGAGCAGTTCTTC	-	-	TRBV27	TRBJ2-1
CASRGDRLTSGNTIYF	TGTGCCAGCAGGGGAGACAGGTTGACATCTGGAAACACCATATATTTT	-	-	TRBV7-9	TRBJ1-3
CASSFGQRMNAEAFF	TGTGCCAGCAGCTTCGGACAGAGGATGAACGCTGAAGCTTTCTTT	-	few	TRBV5-4	TRBJ1-1
CASSLFQTAYNEQFF	TGTGCCAGCAGCTTATTCCAAACAGCTTACAATGAGCAGTTCTTC	-	once	TRBV7-6	TRBJ2-1
CASSEDSGGGNEQFF	TGTGCCAGCAGTGAAGACAGCGGGGGAGGTAATGAGCAGTTCTTC	TRBD2	-	TRBV2	TRBJ2-1
CASSLSKGSNQPQHF	TGTGCCAGCAGCTTGAGTAAGGGGAGCAATCAGCCCCAGCATTTT	-	-	TRBV7-6	TRBJ1-5
CASSQGDIGYTF	TGCGCCAGCAGCCAGGGGGACATTGGCTACACCTTC	-	-	TRBV4-3	TRBJ1-2